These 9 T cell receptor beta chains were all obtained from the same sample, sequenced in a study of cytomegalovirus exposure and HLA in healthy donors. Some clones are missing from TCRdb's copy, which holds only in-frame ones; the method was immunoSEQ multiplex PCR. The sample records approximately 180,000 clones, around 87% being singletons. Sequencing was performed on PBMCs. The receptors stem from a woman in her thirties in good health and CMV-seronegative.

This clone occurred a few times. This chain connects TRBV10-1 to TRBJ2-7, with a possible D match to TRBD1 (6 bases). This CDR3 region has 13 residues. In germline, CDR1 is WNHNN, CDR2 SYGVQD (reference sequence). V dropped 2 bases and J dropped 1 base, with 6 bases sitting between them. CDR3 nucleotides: TGCGCCAGCAGTGAGACAGGGTCCTACGAGCAGTACTTC. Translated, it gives CASSETGSYEQYF.

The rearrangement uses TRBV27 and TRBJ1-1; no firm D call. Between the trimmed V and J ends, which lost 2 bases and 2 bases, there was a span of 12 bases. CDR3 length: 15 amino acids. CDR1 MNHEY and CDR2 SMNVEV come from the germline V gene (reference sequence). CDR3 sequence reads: CASSLARGGNTEAFF. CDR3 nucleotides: TGTGCCAGCAGTTTAGCGCGCGGCGGAAACACTGAAGCTTTCTTT.

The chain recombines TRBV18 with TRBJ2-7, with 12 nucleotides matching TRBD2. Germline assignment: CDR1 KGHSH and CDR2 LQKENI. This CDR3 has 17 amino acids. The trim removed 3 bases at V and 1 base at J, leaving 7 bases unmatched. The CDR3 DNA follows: TGTGCCAGCTCACCGCGACTAGCGGGGGCCTCATCCTACGAGCAGTACTTC. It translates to CASSPRLAGASSYEQYF.

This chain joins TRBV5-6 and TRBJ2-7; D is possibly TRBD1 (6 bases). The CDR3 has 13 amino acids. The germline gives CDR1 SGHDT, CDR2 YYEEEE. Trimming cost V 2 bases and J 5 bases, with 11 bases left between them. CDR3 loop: CASSFRRGNEQYF. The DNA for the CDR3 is TGTGCCAGCAGCTTCCGTAGGGGGAACGAGCAGTACTTC.

CDR3 sequence: CASSTRQGGHNSPLHF. The CDR3 bases are TGTGCCAGTAGTACCCGACAGGGCGGCCATAATTCACCCCTCCACTTT. The chain has TRBV19 and TRBJ1-6; 7 bases are a match to TRBD1. Germline V gives CDR1 LNHDA, CDR2 SQIVND (reference sequence). The CDR3 runs to 16 residues. V lost 4 bases and J lost 5; bases outside the gene matches: 8.

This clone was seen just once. The CDR3 nucleotides are TGTGCCAGCAGCTCCCGAGCGGTGGGGCTAGCGGGGGAGATCTACGAGCAGTACTTC. Translation gives CASSSRAVGLAGEIYEQYF. V is TRBV13 and J is TRBJ2-7; 10 nucleotides align to TRBD2. The V and J ends lost 4 bases and 3 bases, in that order; junction bases with no gene match: 18. The germline V gene has CDR1 PRHDT and CDR2 FYEKMQ (reference sequence). The CDR3 loop spans 19 amino acids.

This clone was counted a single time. CDR3 region: CASSYAPQTGGGYTF. For the CDR3, the DNA is TGTGCCAGCAGTTACGCCCCCCAGACAGGGGGTGGCTACACCTTC. The rearrangement links TRBV6-5 to TRBJ1-2; 9 bases fit TRBD1. With 2 bases clipped from V and 7 bases from J, the junction kept 8 bases outside the gene matches. The CDR3 extends over 15 amino acids. In germline, CDR1 is MNHEY, CDR2 SVGAGI.

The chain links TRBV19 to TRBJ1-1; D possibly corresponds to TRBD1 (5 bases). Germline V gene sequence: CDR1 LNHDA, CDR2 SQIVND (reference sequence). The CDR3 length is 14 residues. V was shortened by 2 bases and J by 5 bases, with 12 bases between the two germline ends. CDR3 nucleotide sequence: TGTGCCAGTAGTATACAGGGTAGGGTTACTGAAGCTTTCTTT. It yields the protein CASSIQGRVTEAFF.

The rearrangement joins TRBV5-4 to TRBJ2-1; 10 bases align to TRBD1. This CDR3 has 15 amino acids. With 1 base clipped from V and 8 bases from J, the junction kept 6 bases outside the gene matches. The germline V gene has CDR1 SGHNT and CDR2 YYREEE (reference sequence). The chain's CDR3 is CASSLPGTGVHEQFF. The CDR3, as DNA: TGTGCCAGCAGCTTGCCCGGGACAGGGGTCCATGAGCAGTTCTTC.